Below are 12 T cell receptor beta chains sequenced from a single sample in a study of blood T cell repertoires in COVID-19. Libraries were prepared by immunoSEQ multiplex PCR; TCRdb keeps only in-frame clonotypes and omits some of them. The sample has roughly 450,000 clones, about 90% seen once. Sample: PBMCs or T cells enriched from blood (not recorded which). The receptors originated from a man aged 18-30 years who had recovered from COVID-19.

The rearrangement uses TRBV7-9 and TRBJ1-1; no reliable D call. Trimming left V 2 bases short and J 4 bases short, with 14 bases between. The CDR3 is 15 residues long. Germline values: CDR1 SEHNR, CDR2 FQNEAQ (reference sequence). The CDR3 loop reads CASSLRGVAGTEAFF. For the CDR3, the DNA is TGTGCCAGCAGCTTACGCGGGGTAGCAGGCACTGAAGCTTTCTTT.

Worth noting for this clone: This specimen includes other DNA sequences encoding the same CDR3. The gene calls are TRBV19 and TRBJ1-1; D unresolved. Trimming left V 3 bases short and J 3 bases short, with 8 bases between. Germline V gives CDR1 LNHDA, CDR2 SQIVND (reference sequence). This CDR3 spans 13 amino acids. The CDR3 DNA reads TGTGCCAGTAGTATTCTTCGAGACACTGAAGCTTTCTTT. It yields the protein CASSILRDTEAFF.

J is TRBJ2-7 and V is TRBV5-6; 9 nucleotides match TRBD1. This CDR3 has 15 amino acids. The ends lost 0 bases at V and 4 bases at J; junction bases unmatched: 5. The V gene's germline CDR1 is SGHDT and CDR2 YYEEEE. The CDR3 loop reads CASSLDRGRLYEQYF. CDR3 in DNA: TGTGCCAGCAGCTTGGACAGGGGGCGGCTGTACGAGCAGTACTTC.

CDR3 sequence: CASSEFRQGAEAFF. CDR3 DNA sequence: TGCGCCAGCAGTGAATTTCGACAGGGGGCGGAAGCTTTCTTT. The chain combines TRBV10-1 with TRBJ1-1; 10 nucleotides line up with TRBD1. Germline V gives CDR1 WNHNN, CDR2 SYGVQD (reference sequence). The CDR3 totals 14 residues. V lost 3 bases, J lost 8 bases, and 6 bases stayed unmatched.

CDR3 amino acids: CSAPGVNTGTDTQYF. CDR3 sequence (DNA): TGCAGCGCTCCGGGAGTAAACACGGGCACAGATACGCAGTATTTT. V is TRBV29-1 and J is TRBJ2-3; tentative D call: TRBD2 (6 bases). CDR1 and CDR2 (germline): SQVTM, ANQGSEA. The germline V and J ends were trimmed by 7 bases and 1 base, with 18 bases remaining between them. The CDR3 runs 15 residues.

V usage is TRBV29-1 and J usage is TRBJ2-5; 8 bases map to TRBD2. Trimming cost V 6 bases and J 5 bases; bases outside gene matches: 8. CDR1 is SQVTM and CDR2 is ANQGSEA in the germline V gene. CDR3 length: 13 residues. The CDR3 spells CSVAGTSGETQYF. In DNA, the CDR3 is TGCAGCGTAGCCGGGACTAGTGGTGAGACCCAGTACTTC.

This chain uses TRBV6-5 with TRBJ2-2, with D maybe TRBD1 (5 bases). V was shortened by 7 bases and J by 7 bases, with 13 bases between the two germline ends. The CDR3 is 13 amino acids. Germline CDR1 is MNHEY and CDR2 is SVGAGI. This CDR3 reads CASTKWGGGELFF. The CDR3 DNA is TGTGCCAGCACGAAATGGGGCGGCGGGGAGCTGTTTTTT.

The chain links TRBV9 to TRBJ1-6; D unclear. CDR3 length: 15 amino acids. With 0 bases removed from V and 7 bases from J, the gap between germline ends came to 11 bases. CDR1 is SGDLS, CDR2 YYNGEE, per germline. The CDR3 is CASSVVEGGNSPLHF. The CDR3 DNA follows: TGTGCCAGCAGCGTAGTGGAGGGCGGCAATTCACCCCTCCACTTT. The full variable domain, with the rest looked up from reference TRBV9 and TRBJ1-6, is DSGVTQTPKHLITATGQRVTLRCSPRSGDLSVYWYQQSLDQGLQFLIQYYNGEERAKGNILERFSAQQFPDLHSELNLSSLELGDSALYFCASSVVEGGNSPLHFGNGTRLTVT.

The chain carries TRBV12-3 or TRBV12-4 and TRBJ1-2, with D hard to call. This CDR3 is built from 11 residues. V gave up 5 bases and J gave up 8 bases, with 9 bases separating them. The CDR3 is CASSDPGGYTF. CDR3 nucleotides: TGTGCCAGCAGTGACCCCGGGGGCTACACCTTC.

The chain couples TRBV10-3 to TRBJ1-1; 11 positions agree with TRBD1. Germline values: CDR1 ENHRY, CDR2 SYGVKD. The CDR3 covers 15 residues. V lost 4 bases, J lost 5 bases, and 6 bases stayed unmatched. CDR3 sequence (DNA): TGTGCCATCAGTGCTAGGACAGGGGGCATGACTGAAGCTTTCTTT. Translating gives CAISARTGGMTEAFF.

The chain is built from TRBV11-2 and TRBJ1-3, with TRBD1 matching 9 bases. This CDR3 comprises 18 residues. J lost 8 bases, V lost 3 bases, and 17 bases had no gene match. Germline V lookup: CDR1 SGHAT, CDR2 FQNNGV. The CDR3 bases are TGTGCCAGCAGCTTGAGGACAGGGGAAAGACTCAACCGATACACCATATATTTT. This translates into CASSLRTGERLNRYTIYF.

The chain employs TRBV19 and TRBJ1-2; D is unclear. CDR3 length equals 12 residues. V was shortened by 1 base and J by 6 bases, with 6 bases between the two germline ends. Germline V lookup: CDR1 LNHDA, CDR2 SQIVND (reference sequence). CDR3 loop: CASSIGGNGYTF. The CDR3, as DNA: TGTGCCAGTAGTATAGGCGGGAATGGCTACACCTTC. Complete variable domain (other parts from reference TRBV19 and TRBJ1-2): DGGITQSPKYLFRKEGQNVTLSCEQNLNHDAMYWYRQDPGQGLRLIYYSQIVNDFQKGDIAEGYSVSREKKESFPLTVTSAQKNPTAFYLCASSIGGNGYTFGSGTRLTVV.